This T cell receptor beta chain was found in a study of Graves' ophthalmopathy and Graves' hyperthyroidism. Moderate-to-severe activity, CAS ≥3, NOSPECS ≥4 and a duration under 3 months were seen in donors with ophthalmopathy. The TCR beta CDR3 regions underwent amplification from RNA transcripts. The first round was an RT-PCR with HTBI primers, and the second round was a multiplex PCR. TCRdb itself ran the multiplex PCR reads through MiXCR, one entry per CDR3 protein. The sample holds about half a million distinct CDR3 sequences, about 15% seen once. The germline gives CDR1 MGHRA, CDR2 YSYEKL. V was clipped by 0 bases and J by 6 bases; unmatched bases: 9. CDR3 length equals 17 residues. In its sample, this clonotype was seen many times.

This TCR was recovered from a woman aged 25-40 years with Graves' ophthalmopathy. The chain recombines TRBV4-1 with TRBJ1-5, with 9 bases lining up with TRBD1. Sequenced: blood. The CDR3 DNA reads as TGCGCCAGCAGCCAAGATGGGGGACAGGGAGCTGGTCAGCCCCAGCATTTT. This sequence encodes CASSQDGGQGAGQPQHF.